The 20 T cell receptor beta chains in this list originate from one sample, sequenced in a study of cytomegalovirus exposure and HLA in healthy donors. The PCR ran on 60 Vbeta and 13 Jbeta primers. Here immunoSEQ multiplex PCR was the method, and the copy in TCRdb shows in-frame clones only, minus some. The data hold roughly 160,000 clones, with about 75% observed a single time. The sequenced sample was PBMCs. Source of these receptors: a female donor in good health and CMV-seronegative.

Only a few counts were recorded for this clone. The chain couples TRBV4-2 to TRBJ2-1, with TRBD2 matching 10 bases. The CDR3 extends over 15 amino acids. V was clipped by 0 bases and J by 12 bases; unmatched bases: 8. In germline, CDR1 is LGHNA, CDR2 YNFKEQ. CDR3 residues: CASSQDSVAGGGQFF. DNA of the CDR3: TGTGCCAGCAGCCAAGATTCGGTAGCGGGAGGTGGGCAGTTCTTC.

V usage is TRBV7-8 and J usage is TRBJ1-2, with 8 nucleotides matching TRBD1. From germline, CDR1 is SGHVS and CDR2 FQNEAQ. CDR3 length: 15 residues. Trimming at V came to 5 bases and at J to 0 bases, leaving 5 bases not matched to a gene. Here the CDR3 reads CASSPYRGANYGYTF. Here the CDR3 DNA reads TGTGCCAGCAGCCCTTACAGGGGGGCTAACTATGGCTACACCTTC.

The chain employs TRBV5-1 and TRBJ2-5; D is ambiguous. Trimming left V 0 bases short and J 2 bases short, with 5 bases between. Germline values: CDR1 SGHRS, CDR2 YFSETQ. The CDR3 runs to 13 residues. The DNA for the CDR3 is TGCGCCAGCAGCTTGGACAGTCAAGAGACCCAGTACTTC. Translation gives CASSLDSQETQYF.

The rearrangement links TRBV30 to TRBJ2-1, with 14 bases that match TRBD2. V lost 2 bases and J lost 10; bases outside the gene matches: 7. In germline, CDR1 is GTSNPN, CDR2 SVGIG (reference sequence). This CDR3 spans 15 amino acids. For the CDR3, the DNA is TGTGCCTGGAGTACACGACTAGCGGGGGGGCTGGAGCAGTTCTTC. This gives the protein CAWSTRLAGGLEQFF.

This chain connects TRBV5-1 to TRBJ1-6; D not certain. The length of the CDR3 is 16 residues. V was shortened by 0 bases and J by 10 bases, with 17 bases between the two germline ends. Germline lookup yields CDR1 SGHRS and CDR2 YFSETQ. Here the CDR3 reads CASSLEEAAVRSPLHF. The CDR3 nucleotides are TGCGCCAGCAGCTTGGAGGAGGCGGCCGTCCGGTCACCCCTCCACTTT.

This clone has only a few counts. The rearrangement joins TRBV6-5 to TRBJ1-3; the D gene is possibly TRBD1 (6 bases). With 5 bases removed from V and 6 bases from J, the gap between germline ends came to 11 bases. The germline V gene has CDR1 MNHEY and CDR2 SVGAGI. The CDR3 sequence is 13 residues long. The CDR3 loop is CASSVHRENTIYF. The CDR3 DNA sequence: TGTGCCAGCAGTGTACACAGGGAAAACACCATATATTTT.

The chain joins TRBV7-2 to TRBJ2-5; D possibly corresponds to TRBD2 (5 bases). The CDR3 consists of 13 residues. Trimming left V 3 bases short and J 2 bases short, with 7 bases between. The germline CDR1 and CDR2 sequences are SGHTA and FQGNSA. The CDR3 sequence is CASSFGIQETQYF. Here the CDR3 DNA reads TGTGCCAGCAGCTTCGGGATTCAAGAGACCCAGTACTTC.

V gene TRBV27 combines with J gene TRBJ1-1; 7 bases map to TRBD1. CDR1 is MNHEY, CDR2 SMNVEV, per germline (reference sequence). V lost 3 bases to trimming and J lost 8 bases; unmatched junction nucleotides: 6. The CDR3 is 13 amino acids. As DNA, the CDR3 is TGTGCCAGCAGTTTCCGACAGGGCCCCGAAGCTTTCTTT. Translating it yields CASSFRQGPEAFF.

The rearrangement joins TRBV10-3 to TRBJ2-5, with TRBD1 matching over 7 bases. The assigned J gene may be wrong: the sequence end matches TRBJ2-7 better. The CDR3 covers 12 residues. The germline V gene has CDR1 ENHRY and CDR2 SYGVKD. The CDR3 nucleotides read TGTGCCAGCCGCCGAGACAGGGACGAGCAGTACTTC. Translated, it gives CASRRDRDEQYF.

The rearrangement uses TRBV7-3 and TRBJ2-1; a possible D gene is TRBD1 (6 bases). The CDR3 spans 13 residues. Germline assignment: CDR1 SGHTA and CDR2 FQGTGA. V dropped 10 bases and J dropped 1 base, with 11 bases sitting between them. For the CDR3, the DNA is TGTGCCACCTTACAGGGTTCCTACAATGAGCAGTTCTTC. It yields the protein CATLQGSYNEQFF.

V usage is TRBV9 and J usage is TRBJ2-5; D may be TRBD2 (5 bases). V was clipped by 1 base and J by 2 bases, with 12 bases between them. CDR3 size: 15 residues. CDR1 SGDLS and CDR2 YYNGEE come from the germline V gene. DNA of the CDR3: TGTGCCAGCAGCGTACAAATCGGGGAACAAGAGACCCAGTACTTC. As protein: CASSVQIGEQETQYF.

To note about this clone: This same CDR3 is encoded by further DNA sequences in the sample. The J gene is TRBJ1-1, the V gene TRBV7-9; D possibly corresponds to TRBD1 (6 bases). V was trimmed by 3 bases and J by 1 base, leaving 6 bases between them. Germline V gives CDR1 SEHNR, CDR2 FQNEAQ (reference sequence). The CDR3 contains 13 residues. This CDR3 is CASSLTGNTEAFF. In DNA, the CDR3 is TGTGCCAGCAGCTTGACAGGGAACACTGAAGCTTTCTTT.

This clone is a singleton in its sample. V is TRBV11-1 and J is TRBJ2-3; 10 bases line up with TRBD1. Per the germline V gene, CDR1 is SGHAT and CDR2 is FQDESV (reference sequence). Losses at the gene ends were 5 bases for V and 6 bases for J; bases not matched to a gene: 2. This CDR3 spans 13 amino acids. The CDR3 sequence: CASSDRGQDTQYF. CDR3 nucleotide sequence: TGTGCCAGCAGCGACAGGGGGCAGGATACGCAGTATTTT.

The chain links TRBV18 to TRBJ1-4; D is possibly TRBD1 (6 bases). Germline CDR1 reads KGHSH; CDR2 reads LQKENI. Deletions cut 6 bases from V and 8 bases from J, with 16 bases between. CDR3 length equals 14 residues. The CDR3 is CASSERGAGEKLFF. The DNA of the CDR3 is TGTGCCAGCTCCGAACGGGGGGCAGGAGAAAAACTGTTTTTT.

This clone was found a few times. The chain links TRBV15 to TRBJ2-6; TRBD1 matches at 9 bases. V trimming: 3 bases; J trimming: 0 bases; junction bases outside the gene matches: 9. This CDR3 has 19 amino acids. Germline CDR1 and CDR2: LNHNV and YYDKDF (reference sequence). The CDR3 region is CATSRGQGGRHSGANVLTF. The CDR3 region has the DNA TGTGCCACCAGCAGGGGACAGGGTGGGAGACACTCTGGGGCCAACGTCCTGACTTTC.

V gene TRBV19 combines with J gene TRBJ1-1; 8 positions match TRBD1. Germline-derived CDR1 and CDR2 are LNHDA and SQIVND (reference sequence). V lost 1 base and J lost 3; bases outside the gene matches: 1. The CDR3 is made up of 14 amino acids. The CDR3 nucleotides read TGTGCCAGTAGTATAGCAGGGGGCGACACTGAAGCTTTCTTT. It codes for CASSIAGGDTEAFF.

Details on this clone: Other DNA sequences from this sample encode an identical CDR3 as well. This sequence joins TRBV11-3 and TRBJ2-1; D not certain. There are 13 residues in the CDR3. V lost 1 base and J lost 4, with 5 bases in between. Germline V CDR1 and CDR2: SGHNT, YENEEA. CDR3 sequence: CASSLARYNEQFF. Written as DNA, the CDR3 is TGTGCCAGCAGCTTAGCCCGGTACAATGAGCAGTTCTTC.

On this clone: At one of its ends the junction is not consistent with the germline gene, which may arise from a read error. This chain joins TRBV7-7 and TRBJ1-3; possibly TRBD1 for D (5 bases). This CDR3 spans 13 amino acids. Germline V lookup: CDR1 SSHAT, CDR2 FNYEAQ (reference sequence). CDR3 in amino acids: CASSSGFGNTIYF. CDR3 coding DNA: TGTGCTAGCAGCTCAGGGTTCGGAAACACCATATATTTT.

A word on this clone: Given the absence of the conserved phenylalanine or tryptophan at the CDR3 end, a read error is likely. The chain combines TRBV5-1 with TRBJ1-2; TRBD1 might be the D (5 bases). CDR3 length: 14 amino acids. Germline V gives CDR1 SGHRS, CDR2 YFSETQ. V was pared by 0 bases and J by 7 bases, with 13 bases between. CDR3 sequence: CASSLDQGQSGYTL. In DNA, the CDR3 is TGCGCCAGCAGCTTGGATCAGGGTCAGAGTGGCTACACCCTC.

The CDR3 sequence: CASSLLRTSGAVTRTEQYF. The CDR3 nucleotides are TGTGCCAGCAGTTTATTACGGACTAGCGGGGCGGTTACTAGAACAGAGCAGTACTTC. The V call is TRBV27, the J call TRBJ2-7; 12 bases are a match to TRBD2. Trimming took 1 base from V and 7 from J; bases not matched to a gene: 17. This CDR3 has 19 amino acids. Germline V gene sequence: CDR1 MNHEY, CDR2 SMNVEV (reference sequence).